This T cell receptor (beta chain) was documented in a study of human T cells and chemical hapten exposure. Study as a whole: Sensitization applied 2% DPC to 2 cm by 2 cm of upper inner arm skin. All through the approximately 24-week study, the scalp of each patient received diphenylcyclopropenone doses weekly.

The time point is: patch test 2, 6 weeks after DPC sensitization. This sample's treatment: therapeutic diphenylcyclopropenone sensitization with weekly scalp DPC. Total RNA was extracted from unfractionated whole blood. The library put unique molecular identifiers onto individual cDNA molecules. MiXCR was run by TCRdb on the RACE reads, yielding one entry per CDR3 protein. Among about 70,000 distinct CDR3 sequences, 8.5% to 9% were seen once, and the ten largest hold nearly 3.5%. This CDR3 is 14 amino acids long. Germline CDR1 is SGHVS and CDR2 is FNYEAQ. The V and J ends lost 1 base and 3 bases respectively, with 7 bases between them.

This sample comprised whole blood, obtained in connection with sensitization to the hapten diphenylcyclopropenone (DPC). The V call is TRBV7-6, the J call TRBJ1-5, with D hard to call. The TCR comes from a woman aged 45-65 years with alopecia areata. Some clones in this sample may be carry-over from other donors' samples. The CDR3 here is CASSLGGYNQPQHF. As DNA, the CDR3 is TGTGCCAGCAGCTTAGGGGGTTACAATCAGCCCCAGCATTTT.